The present T cell receptor (beta chain) was sequenced within a study of brain metastases from non-small cell lung cancer. Whole-study results and caveats: Brain metastases shared most TCR repertoire with primaries, with sparse T cells.

Concerning this clone itself: Its antigen is unidentified. A read error may produce the germline difference seen at one junction end.

Per germline, CDR1 MNHNY and CDR2 SVGAGI (reference sequence). The CDR3 loop spans 13 amino acids. Produced via immunoSEQ multiplex PCR; TCRdb's table is partial and in-frame only. Here the sample spans more than 7,500 clones, around four fifths being singletons. The clonotype originates from a donor at least 40 years old with non-small cell lung cancer. The chain combines TRBV6-6 with TRBJ1-5; TRBD1 might be the D (6 bases). Sequencing used primary lung tumor tissue. CDR3 DNA: TGTGCCAGCAATTACTCAGGGGATCAGCCCCAGCATTTT. Protein product: CASNYSGDQPQHF.